The 19 T cell receptor beta chains below come from one sample, sequenced in a study of graft-versus-host responses after intestinal transplantation. TCRdb's table, derived via immunoSEQ multiplex PCR, lists solely in-frame clones and lacks some. The data contain about 25,000 clones, under 45% of them singletons. The sample was alloreactive CD4+ T cells from a mixed lymphocyte reaction culture, taken before intestinal transplant. Documented subset: CFSE-low proliferating T cells sorted from approximately 6-day pre-transplant mixed lymphocyte reaction (GvH or HvG direction). The source of these receptors is a human patient who received an intestinal transplant.

This rearrangement joins TRBV5-6 to TRBJ1-2; D uncertain. The CDR3 contains 13 residues. Trimming took off 0 bases at V and 1 base at J, with 4 bases between the two ends. The V gene's germline CDR1 is SGHDT and CDR2 YYEEEE. CDR3 sequence (DNA): TGTGCCAGCAGCTTGGTCCTTAACTATGGCTACACCTTC. It is translated as CASSLVLNYGYTF.

A few counts support this clone. The chain is built from TRBV6-5 and TRBJ1-1; 7 nucleotides line up with TRBD1. Per germline, CDR1 MNHEY and CDR2 SVGAGI. V lost 2 bases to trimming and J lost 1 base; unmatched junction nucleotides: 7. The CDR3 extends over 16 amino acids. CDR3 coding DNA: TGTGCCAGCAGTTACAGGGGGCTGGTTGGGAACACTGAAGCTTTCTTT. This encodes CASSYRGLVGNTEAFF.

This clone was observed a handful of times. The chain combines TRBV4-2 with TRBJ1-5, with 9 bases aligning to TRBD1. V dropped 1 base and J dropped 0; count of bases not matched to a gene: 1. CDR1 is LGHNA and CDR2 is YNFKEQ in the germline V gene. The CDR3 spans 16 residues. CDR3 region: CASSQGDRDSNQPQHF. CDR3 bases: TGTGCCAGCAGCCAAGGGGACAGGGATAGCAATCAGCCCCAGCATTTT.

This clone has just a few counts. This chain uses TRBV6-5 with TRBJ1-1; D not certain. V was trimmed by 2 bases and J by 5 bases, leaving 12 bases between them. The CDR3 contains 14 residues. Germline CDR1 reads MNHEY; CDR2 reads SVGAGI. The CDR3 DNA reads TGTGCCAGCAGTTACGGGAGGGTTAAGACTGAAGCTTTCTTT. Its protein is CASSYGRVKTEAFF.

This clone has more than one count but fewer than ten. The J gene is TRBJ1-2, the V gene TRBV12-5, with 11 bases that match TRBD1. V dropped 4 bases and J dropped 5; count of bases not matched to a gene: 3. In germline, CDR1 is LGHNT, CDR2 FRNRAP. This CDR3 spans 14 amino acids. This CDR3 is CASGSGQGVYGYTF. CDR3 nucleotides: TGTGCTAGTGGTTCGGGACAGGGGGTTTATGGCTACACCTTC.

This clone occurred a few times. This chain connects TRBV6-1 to TRBJ1-5; possibly TRBD1 for D (6 bases). The CDR3 sequence is 17 residues long. Germline values: CDR1 MNHNS, CDR2 SASEGT. V shed 3 bases and J shed 2 bases, with 17 bases lying between them. As DNA, the CDR3 is TGTGCCAGCAGTGATTTGGACAGAGGAGGTGGCAATCAGCCCCAGCATTTT. It is translated as CASSDLDRGGGNQPQHF.

The chain has TRBV7-9 and TRBJ2-7; 8 nucleotides agree with TRBD2. Germline trimming cut 5 bases from V and 0 bases from J; bases unmatched to any gene: 6. The V gene's germline CDR1 is SEHNR and CDR2 FQNEAQ (reference sequence). CDR3 size: 15 residues. This chain's CDR3 is CASSSSGASSYEQYF. The CDR3 DNA reads TGTGCCAGCAGCAGTAGCGGGGCGAGCTCCTACGAGCAGTACTTC.

The chain is built from TRBV9 and TRBJ1-3; TRBD1 might be the D (6 bases). The germline gives CDR1 SGDLS, CDR2 YYNGEE. V lost 4 bases and J 6 bases, leaving 14 bases between the germline ends. This CDR3 comprises 14 residues. The CDR3 coding sequence is TGTGCCAGCAGCCCCGGGACATCGGCAAACACCATATATTTT. Translated: CASSPGTSANTIYF.

The J gene is TRBJ2-2, the V gene TRBV9; 10 nucleotides match TRBD2. CDR1 is SGDLS and CDR2 is YYNGEE in the germline V gene. The CDR3 extends over 16 amino acids. The J segment lost 6 bases and the V segment lost 0 bases, leaving 5 bases of the junction unmatched. CDR3 bases: TGTGCCAGCAGCGTAGGTCCTAGCGGGGGATCCGGGGAGCTGTTTTTT. Translation: CASSVGPSGGSGELFF.

This clone has a single count. The CDR3 is CASSLRDRKGSSNQPQHF. CDR3 sequence (DNA): TGTGCCAGCAGCTTGAGGGACAGGAAGGGTTCTAGCAATCAGCCCCAGCATTTT. The gene calls are TRBV5-6 and TRBJ1-5; 8 nucleotides line up with TRBD1. The J segment lost 0 bases and the V segment lost 1 base, leaving 9 bases of the junction unmatched. The CDR3 is 18 residues long. CDR1 SGHDT and CDR2 YYEEEE come from the germline V gene. Looking up the rest from reference TRBV5-6 and TRBJ1-5 gives the full variable domain: DAGVTQSPTHLIKTRGQQVTLRCSPKSGHDTVSWYQQALGQGPQFIFQYYEEEERQRGNFPDRFSGHQFPNYSSELNVNALLLGDSALYLCASSLRDRKGSSNQPQHFGDGTRLSIL.

This clone was recorded only once. J is TRBJ2-7 and V is TRBV28, with D maybe TRBD2 (7 bases). The CDR3 is 15 residues long. Germline CDR1 is MDHEN and CDR2 is SYDVKM. Trimming left V 3 bases short and J 0 bases short, with 12 bases between. For the CDR3, the DNA is TGTGCCAGCAGTTTGGGGGGGCGAAGCTCCTACGAGCAGTACTTC. Protein: CASSLGGRSSYEQYF.

V and J are TRBV4-1 and TRBJ1-2; D remains unclear. V was trimmed by 2 bases and J by 8 bases, leaving 21 bases between them. Germline CDR1 MGHRA, CDR2 YSYEKL. CDR3 size: 16 residues. Here the CDR3 reads CASSQFVAGSYLGYTF. CDR3 in DNA: TGCGCCAGCAGCCAATTTGTAGCGGGGTCCTACCTAGGCTACACCTTC.

The chain couples TRBV9 to TRBJ2-1; 8 bases line up with TRBD2. This CDR3 region has 16 residues. Germline loops: CDR1 SGDLS, CDR2 YYNGEE. V was pared by 5 bases and J by 7 bases, with 14 bases of the junction left unmatched. The CDR3, as DNA: TGTGCCAGCAGTCCCCGGCTAGCGGGTTCATGGAATGAGCAGTTCTTC. Protein: CASSPRLAGSWNEQFF.

The gene calls are TRBV5-1 and TRBJ1-4, with TRBD1 identical over 7 bases. Losses at the gene ends were 1 base for V and 8 bases for J; bases not matched to a gene: 5. This CDR3 has 14 residues. Germline CDR1 reads SGHRS; CDR2 reads YFSETQ. CDR3 loop: CASSLHDRVEKLFF. Here the CDR3 DNA reads TGCGCCAGCAGCTTGCATGACAGGGTGGAAAAACTGTTTTTT.

This sequence joins TRBV19 and TRBJ2-1, with 9 nucleotides matching TRBD2. The CDR3 has 15 residues. V gave up 3 bases and J gave up 7 bases; unmatched junction bases: 7. Germline V CDR1 and CDR2: LNHDA, SQIVND (reference sequence). CDR3 bases: TGTGCCAGTAGTATCGGCGGGAGGGTACAGAATGAGCAGTTCTTC. Amino acids: CASSIGGRVQNEQFF.

The J gene is TRBJ2-5, the V gene TRBV6-1; D is possibly TRBD1 (6 bases). The V end lost 5 bases, the J end lost 5 bases, and 12 bases lay between the germline ends. The germline gives CDR1 MNHNS, CDR2 SASEGT. The CDR3 sequence is 13 residues long. The CDR3 loop reads CASSRAGAETQYF. The CDR3 nucleotides are TGTGCCAGCAGTAGGGCAGGGGCGGAGACCCAGTACTTC.

The V gene is TRBV28, the J gene TRBJ2-7; 11 positions match TRBD2. V was pared by 7 bases and J by 6 bases, with 17 bases of the junction left unmatched. The V gene's germline CDR1 is MDHEN and CDR2 SYDVKM. The CDR3 is made up of 17 amino acids. Here the CDR3 DNA reads TGTGCCAGCAACCAGAGGGGCATAGCGGGAGGGCCAGTCGAGCAGTACTTC. Translated, it gives CASNQRGIAGGPVEQYF.

This clone was observed a few times. The V and J genes are TRBV6-6 and TRBJ1-1; 7 bases agree with TRBD1. Losses at the gene ends were 8 bases for V and 1 base for J; bases not matched to a gene: 10. From germline, CDR1 is MNHNY and CDR2 SVGAGI (reference sequence). This CDR3 region has 15 residues. The CDR3 DNA is TGTGCCAGCGGGTCAGGGGGTATGACGAACACTGAAGCTTTCTTT. The encoded protein is CASGSGGMTNTEAFF.

The chain couples TRBV11-2 to TRBJ2-7; TRBD2 aligns across 10 bases. Looked up from germline, CDR1 is SGHAT and CDR2 is FQNNGV. This CDR3 is 16 amino acids long. Unmatched junction bases numbered 7, after V lost 1 base and J lost 4 bases. The DNA of the CDR3 is TGTGCCAGCAGCTTAGGAGGAGCGGGGGGGCGGTACGAGCAGTACTTC. This sequence encodes CASSLGGAGGRYEQYF.